This section outlines one TCR beta chain sequence together with its context. The antigen is unknown. The CDR3 sequence is 17 residues long. CDR1 MNHEY and CDR2 SMNVEV come from the germline V gene (reference sequence). Unmatched junction bases numbered 14, after V lost 2 bases and J lost 10 bases. The sample originates from a study of shared clonotypes between healthy human individuals. Study context: CD4 naive and memory got three plates each, CD8 naive two, CD8 memory one. Study-wide results and limits: Naive CD4 clonotypes overlapped across a handful of donors at about 5.3%.

Only in-frame clones appear in the TCRdb table, and some are missing; sequencing was by immunoSEQ multiplex PCR. The sample contains around 2,100,000 clones, about 95% of which appear only once. Positively selected for CCR7, the CD45RO-negative cells used as naive CD8 cells excluded terminally differentiated effector memory CD45RA+ cells. The chain joins TRBV27 to TRBJ2-1; TRBD2 agrees at 10 bases. The specimen sequenced was naive CD8+ T cells sorted from blood. This sequence originates from a man between 18 and 35 years old in good health. Here the CDR3 reads CASSLKSGLAGELEQFF. CDR3 coding DNA: TGTGCCAGCAGTTTAAAATCGGGCCTAGCGGGAGAACTGGAGCAGTTCTTC.